This entry features one T cell receptor (beta chain) sequence. Antigen unknown. The record originates from a study of siplizumab effects on memory and regulatory T cells. Study conclusions and caveats: Naive-or-memory phenotypes were unassignable for roughly 75-96% of proliferating CD4+ or CD8+ clones. Tracing alloreactive clones into unstimulated subsets worked for only a minor fraction of them. The study did not confirm that proliferating Tregs from siplizumab cultures were suppressive. Greater diversity than memory cells seemed evident in naive T cells, which also appeared to be major alloresponse contributors.

Using immunoSEQ multiplex PCR, the repertoire was profiled, and TCRdb retains in-frame clones only, with some absent. The sample includes under 110,000 clones, around 90% of them seen just once. V trimming: 2 bases; J trimming: 5 bases; junction bases outside the gene matches: 7. The germline V gene has CDR1 SGHTA and CDR2 FQGNSA. The CDR3 consists of 15 residues. Sequencing was carried out using non-Treg CD4+ T cells sorted from blood. The receptor comes from a human donor in good health. This chain links TRBV7-2 with TRBJ2-7; 9 bases agree with TRBD2. CDR3 protein: CASSLLAGGVDEQYF. The CDR3 DNA reads as TGTGCCAGCAGCTTATTGGCGGGAGGGGTCGACGAGCAGTACTTC.